This T cell receptor (beta chain) derives from a study of blood T cell repertoires in COVID-19. The overall study: The cDNA or gDNA used as material had been derived from T cells, B-cell-depleted T cells, or PBMCs.

As handled by the study authors: The assay estimated nucleated cells by amplifying reference gene primers. This table comes from immunoSEQ multiplex PCR, and its TCRdb copy is limited to in-frame clones, with some not included. That table furnishes V, J and clone size, whereas the DNA furnished D and trimming. The data hold about 240,000 clones, with 80% to 90% observed a single time. This clone was counted ten times or more. The length of the CDR3 is 16 residues. V lost 0 bases and J 3 bases, leaving 15 bases between the germline ends. Germline CDR1 reads SGHRS; CDR2 reads YFSETQ. The rearrangement joins TRBV5-1 to TRBJ2-5, with D perhaps TRBD1 (6 bases). This clonotype was obtained from a woman in her 70s with acute or convalescent COVID-19. Sequencing was carried out using peripheral blood. CDR3 sequence reads: CASSLGTGIVEETQYF. In DNA form, the CDR3 reads TGCGCCAGCAGCTTGGGAACAGGGATAGTGGAAGAGACCCAGTACTTC.